This entry lists 20 T cell receptor beta chains sequenced from one sample in a study of blood T cell repertoires in COVID-19. Here immunoSEQ multiplex PCR was the method, and the copy in TCRdb shows in-frame clones only, minus some. The sample carries around 450,000 clones, about 85% recorded once. Source material: PBMCs or T cells enriched from blood (not recorded which). The source of these receptors is a woman aged 18 to 35 with acute COVID-19.

The V call is TRBV11-2, the J call TRBJ2-5, with D possibly matching TRBD1 (6 bases). The germline V gene has CDR1 SGHAT and CDR2 FQNNGV. V shed 5 bases and J shed 5 bases, with 15 bases lying between them. This CDR3 has 14 residues. CDR3 coding DNA: TGTGCCAGCAGCCCCTCAACAGGGAAGGAGACCCAGTACTTC. The encoded protein is CASSPSTGKETQYF.

CDR3 loop: CASSFRGTGNEQFF. CDR3 sequence (DNA): TGTGCCAGCAGTTTCCGCGGTACTGGGAATGAGCAGTTCTTC. The V gene is TRBV27, the J gene TRBJ2-1; D remains unclear. V shed 3 bases and J shed 7 bases, with 13 bases lying between them. Per germline, CDR1 MNHEY and CDR2 SMNVEV (reference sequence). CDR3 length: 14 amino acids.

V gene TRBV5-1 combines with J gene TRBJ2-2; weak D call: TRBD2 (5 bases). This CDR3 is 13 amino acids long. Germline V CDR1 and CDR2: SGHRS, YFSETQ. The germline V and J ends were trimmed by 1 base and 6 bases, with 7 bases remaining between them. In DNA form, the CDR3 reads TGCGCCAGCAGCTTGTACGGGGCCGGGGAGCTGTTTTTT. Encoded protein: CASSLYGAGELFF. The complete variable domain, with remaining parts taken from reference TRBV5-1 and TRBJ2-2, reads KAGVTQTPRYLIKTRGQQVTLSCSPISGHRSVSWYQQTPGQGLQFLFEYFSETQRNKGNFPGRFSGRQFSNSRSEMNVSTLELGDSALYLCASSLYGAGELFFGEGSRLTVL.

The table lists this clone with many counts. This rearrangement joins TRBV2 to TRBJ2-5, with 12 bases identical to TRBD2. The CDR3 contains 14 residues. The J segment lost 7 bases and the V segment lost 6 bases, leaving 6 bases of the junction unmatched. Germline V lookup: CDR1 SNHLY, CDR2 FYNNEI. The CDR3 region has the DNA TGTGCCAGCAGACCGACTAGCGGGAGTTTGACCCAGTACTTC. Encoded protein: CASRPTSGSLTQYF. Complete variable domain (other parts from reference TRBV2 and TRBJ2-5): EPEVTQTPSHQVTQMGQEVILRCVPISNHLYFYWYRQILGQKVEFLVSFYNNEISEKSEIFDDQFSVERPDGSNFTLKIRSTKLEDSAMYFCASRPTSGSLTQYFGPGTRLLVL.

V usage is TRBV11-2 and J usage is TRBJ2-1, with D unclear. V lost 2 bases to trimming and J lost 6 bases, with 8 bases between them. Germline lookup yields CDR1 SGHAT and CDR2 FQNNGV. The CDR3 spans 13 residues. The CDR3 reads CASSLLPSNEQFF. In nucleotides, the CDR3 is TGTGCCAGCAGCTTATTACCCAGCAATGAGCAGTTCTTC.

This clone was recorded only once. The chain links TRBV4-1 to TRBJ2-5, with 8 bases fitting TRBD2. The V gene end was trimmed by 4 bases and the J gene end by 1 base; junction bases not matched to a gene: 8. The CDR3 is made up of 16 amino acids. The V gene's germline CDR1 is MGHRA and CDR2 YSYEKL. In DNA form, the CDR3 reads TGCGCCAGCAGCCCAGGACTAGCTTACACCCAAGAGACCCAGTACTTC. It yields the protein CASSPGLAYTQETQYF.

The chain is built from TRBV27 and TRBJ1-1; D may be TRBD1 (6 bases). Between the trimmed V and J ends, which lost 3 bases and 0 bases, there was a span of 8 bases. Germline assignment: CDR1 MNHEY and CDR2 SMNVEV (reference sequence). The CDR3 spans 14 residues. The CDR3 protein is CASSFRDMNTEAFF. CDR3 nucleotide sequence: TGTGCCAGCAGTTTCCGGGACATGAACACTGAAGCTTTCTTT.

The rearrangement joins TRBV29-1 to TRBJ2-5, with 8 bases that match TRBD1. Germline CDR1 reads SQVTM; CDR2 reads ANQGSEA. V gave up 4 bases and J gave up 4 bases; unmatched junction bases: 5. The CDR3 length is 13 residues. The CDR3 DNA follows: TGCAGCGTTGTGTATGACAGGGGAGAGACCCAGTACTTC. Amino acids: CSVVYDRGETQYF.

The CDR3 region is CASSWDSSSYEQYF. CDR3 DNA: TGTGCCAGCTCCTGGGACAGCTCCTCCTACGAGCAGTACTTC. The chain uses TRBV19 and TRBJ2-7; TRBD1 agrees at 7 bases. V shed 9 bases and J 0 bases; nucleotides not matched to a gene: 8. The CDR3 covers 14 residues. Germline CDR1 is LNHDA and CDR2 is SQIVND (reference sequence).

The chain is built from TRBV4-2 and TRBJ1-2; no clear D. CDR1 is LGHNA and CDR2 is YNFKEQ in the germline V gene. The V gene lost 3 bases and the J gene lost 7 bases, with 6 bases spanning the gap. The CDR3 extends over 11 amino acids. This chain's CDR3 is CASSQGSGYTF. CDR3 nucleotide sequence: TGTGCCAGCAGCCAGGGGAGTGGCTACACCTTC.

The chain carries TRBV28 and TRBJ2-7; D ambiguous. The V end was cut by 7 bases, the J end by 2 bases, with 18 bases between. The CDR3 is made up of 15 amino acids. Germline lookup yields CDR1 MDHEN and CDR2 SYDVKM. CDR3 DNA sequence: TGTGCCAGCAAACGATACAACTATAACCCCTACGAGCAGTACTTC. Translating it yields CASKRYNYNPYEQYF. Using reference TRBV28 and TRBJ2-7 for the parts outside the CDR3, the full variable domain is DVKVTQSSRYLVKRTGEKVFLECVQDMDHENMFWYRQDPGLGLRLIYFSYDVKMKEKGDIPEGYSVSREKKERFSLILESASTNQTSMYLCASKRYNYNPYEQYFGPGTRLTVT.

The V call is TRBV9, the J call TRBJ1-2; the D is unclear. The germline V gene has CDR1 SGDLS and CDR2 YYNGEE. V was pared by 1 base and J by 0 bases, with 13 bases between. The CDR3 has 16 amino acids. The CDR3 is CASSVSGRKSNYGYTF. The CDR3, as DNA: TGTGCCAGCAGCGTATCAGGCAGAAAATCTAACTATGGCTACACCTTC.

The chain links TRBV27 to TRBJ1-2; a possible D gene is TRBD1 (5 bases). Germline V CDR1 and CDR2: MNHEY, SMNVEV (reference sequence). Deletions cut 1 base from V and 8 bases from J, with 11 bases between. The length of the CDR3 is 13 residues. CDR3 nucleotide sequence: TGTGCCAGCAGTTTATATATGGGGGGGGGCTACACCTTC. Protein product: CASSLYMGGGYTF.

This clone occurred once. The V call is TRBV5-8, the J call TRBJ1-4; TRBD1 matches at 8 bases. CDR3 length: 14 amino acids. Germline V gene sequence: CDR1 SGHTS, CDR2 YDEGEE. J lost 8 bases, V lost 3 bases, and 6 bases had no gene match. In nucleotides, the CDR3 is TGTGCCAGCAGCTCCGGGACAGGAGACGAAAAACTGTTTTTT. It is translated as CASSSGTGDEKLFF.

On this clone itself: A read error may produce the germline difference seen at one junction end. This sequence joins TRBV4-2 and TRBJ1-6; weak D call: TRBD1 (5 bases). The CDR3 runs 15 residues. Germline loops: CDR1 LGHNA, CDR2 YNFKEQ. The CDR3 coding sequence is TGTGCCAGCAACCAAGATGGAAACAGGAATTCACCCCTCCACTTT. It codes for CASNQDGNRNSPLHF.

V gene TRBV6-1 combines with J gene TRBJ1-5; D may be TRBD1 (6 bases). Deletions cut 6 bases from V and 5 bases from J, with 14 bases between. The length of the CDR3 is 14 residues. Germline lookup yields CDR1 MNHNS and CDR2 SASEGT. CDR3 amino acids: CASRQGVGHQPQHF. The CDR3 DNA is TGTGCCAGCAGACAGGGTGTGGGTCATCAGCCCCAGCATTTT.

The CDR3 region has the DNA TGTGCCAGCAGCCTGAGTGGACACCCGCCTAATTCACCCCTCCACTTT. Its protein product is CASSLSGHPPNSPLHF. The genes are TRBV4-2 and TRBJ1-6; weak D call: TRBD1 (5 bases). The V and J ends lost 4 bases and 6 bases respectively, with 16 bases between them. Germline CDR1 and CDR2: LGHNA and YNFKEQ. The CDR3 is 16 residues long.

CDR3 in amino acids: CASSSPSYTDTQYF. CDR3 in DNA: TGTGCCAGCTCAAGCCCGTCATACACAGATACGCAGTATTTT. This chain links TRBV5-4 with TRBJ2-3; D is ambiguous. The V gene's germline CDR1 is SGHNT and CDR2 YYREEE (reference sequence). The CDR3 contains 14 residues. Trimming pared 7 bases from V and 2 bases from J, leaving 14 bases between. The entire variable domain, with the rest obtained from reference TRBV5-4 and TRBJ2-3, is as follows: ETGVTQSPTHLIKTRGQQVTLRCSSQSGHNTVSWYQQALGQGPQFIFQYYREEENGRGNFPPRFSGLQFPNYSSELNVNALELDDSALYLCASSSPSYTDTQYFGPGTRLTVL.

The chain is built from TRBV9 and TRBJ1-6; D unresolved. The CDR3 is 14 residues long. The germline V and J ends were trimmed by 3 bases and 7 bases, with 11 bases remaining between them. CDR1 is SGDLS, CDR2 YYNGEE, per germline. CDR3 DNA: TGTGCCAGCAGCGAAGGAGGTTTAAATTCACCCCTCCACTTT. Protein sequence: CASSEGGLNSPLHF.

This chain's CDR3 is CASSPWPLQPQHF. In DNA form, the CDR3 reads TGTGCCAGCAGCCCTTGGCCGCTCCAGCCCCAGCATTTT. The chain recombines TRBV11-2 with TRBJ1-5; D is unresolved. The germline V gene encodes CDR1 SGHAT and CDR2 FQNNGV. CDR3 size: 13 residues. Trimming stripped 5 bases from V and 7 bases from J, with 12 bases between.